This entry lists 18 T cell receptor beta chains sequenced from one sample in a study of a mutant IDH1 vaccine in newly diagnosed glioma (dated by TCRdb to the early 2020s). For these TCRs, the target antigens are not known. The library was prepared using the immunoSEQ multiplex PCR assay. TCRdb re-hosts the immuneACCESS table, in-frame sequences only. Its copies lack some clones; in the studies checked, an unresolved V gene accounts for under half of them, and the cause for the rest is not known. For this sample there are fewer than 75,000 clones; approximately 84% appear just once. In total, the top ten clones hold about 9% of the sample. The time point label corresponds to: week 11, during vaccination. Every vaccine dose consisted of 300 ug of a 20-mer mutant IDH1 peptide in Montanide, administered subcutaneously together with topical imiquimod. Sequenced here: PBMCs, sampled from a glioma patient whose treatment included an IDH1 peptide vaccine. These receptors were obtained from a woman aged 45-65 years with glioma.

The chain links TRBV2 to TRBJ2-5; D unresolved. CDR1 and CDR2 from the germline V gene are SNHLY and FYNNEI. V lost 6 bases and J lost 5, with 7 bases in between. This CDR3 has 11 amino acids. The CDR3 reads CASRTVETQYF. CDR3 in DNA: TGTGCCAGCAGGACCGTCGAGACCCAGTACTTC. The complete variable domain, with remaining parts taken from reference TRBV2 and TRBJ2-5, reads EPEVTQTPSHQVTQMGQEVILRCVPISNHLYFYWYRQILGQKVEFLVSFYNNEISEKSEIFDDQFSVERPDGSNFTLKIRSTKLEDSAMYFCASRTVETQYFGPGTRLLVL.

This clone showed up just a few times. J is TRBJ1-4 and V is TRBV9; no clear D. The CDR3 is made up of 15 amino acids. CDR1 SGDLS and CDR2 YYNGEE come from the germline V gene. Deletions cut 4 bases from V and 5 bases from J, with 15 bases between. The CDR3: CASSQLQAKNEKLFF. The CDR3 nucleotides read TGTGCCAGCAGCCAACTTCAGGCGAAGAATGAAAAACTGTTTTTT.

J is TRBJ2-3 and V is TRBV25-1; D may be TRBD1 or TRBD2 (6 bases each). Germline loops: CDR1 MGHDK, CDR2 SYGVNS. This CDR3 has 17 residues. The germline V and J ends were trimmed by 2 bases and 2 bases, with 17 bases remaining between them. CDR3 sequence reads: CASSERPGATLTDTQYF. The CDR3 DNA is TGTGCCAGCAGTGAACGACCGGGGGCGACGCTCACAGATACGCAGTATTTT.

In its sample, this clone was seen a few times. The CDR3 nucleotides are TGTGCCAGCAGCTCCACACAATGGGCAGGACCAAATTCACCCCTCCACTTT. Translating it yields CASSSTQWAGPNSPLHF. The chain links TRBV5-5 to TRBJ1-6; no clear D gene. The CDR3 covers 17 residues. With 3 bases removed from V and 7 bases from J, the gap between germline ends came to 20 bases. Germline CDR1 and CDR2: SGHKS and YYEKEE (reference sequence).

The chain uses TRBV27 and TRBJ2-1, with TRBD2 as a possible D gene (6 bases). This CDR3 has 13 amino acids. V gave up 4 bases and J gave up 14 bases, with 18 bases separating them. Germline-derived CDR1 and CDR2 are MNHEY and SMNVEV (reference sequence). The CDR3 sequence: CASSSPGLLLEFF. The CDR3 DNA reads as TGTGCCAGCAGTTCCCCGGGACTCTTGTTGGAGTTCTTC.

This chain links TRBV28 with TRBJ2-2, with unresolved D. The CDR3 runs to 13 residues. The V and J ends lost 8 bases and 5 bases respectively, with 12 bases between them. Germline V lookup: CDR1 MDHEN, CDR2 SYDVKM. Written as DNA, the CDR3 is TGTGCCAGCCGCTTAGCCAGTACCGGGGAGCTGTTTTTT. Encoded protein: CASRLASTGELFF. The entire variable domain, with the rest obtained from reference TRBV28 and TRBJ2-2, is as follows: DVKVTQSSRYLVKRTGEKVFLECVQDMDHENMFWYRQDPGLGLRLIYFSYDVKMKEKGDIPEGYSVSREKKERFSLILESASTNQTSMYLCASRLASTGELFFGEGSRLTVL.

This chain joins TRBV6-5 and TRBJ2-5, with TRBD2 matching 8 bases. Germline CDR1 is MNHEY and CDR2 is SVGAGI. The V gene end was trimmed by 0 bases and the J gene end by 7 bases; junction bases not matched to a gene: 10. CDR3 size: 16 residues. The CDR3 sequence: CASSYSTPGGAGTQYF. CDR3 bases: TGTGCCAGCAGTTACTCTACCCCGGGAGGGGCCGGGACCCAGTACTTC.

V gene TRBV7-2 combines with J gene TRBJ2-7, with 9 nucleotides matching TRBD1. V was pared by 2 bases and J by 3 bases, with 5 bases of the junction left unmatched. The CDR3 extends over 15 amino acids. Germline V gene lookup returns CDR1 SGHTA and CDR2 FQGNSA. CDR3 in amino acids: CASSLRTGENYEQYF. For the CDR3, the DNA is TGTGCCAGCAGCTTACGGACAGGGGAGAACTACGAGCAGTACTTC.

This chain uses TRBV4-3 with TRBJ2-1, with 7 bases fitting TRBD2. The CDR3 is 15 residues long. Germline V gives CDR1 LGHNA, CDR2 YSLEER. Trimming cost V 0 bases and J 9 bases; bases outside gene matches: 8. The CDR3 spells CASSQDAGLGAEQFF. CDR3 nucleotides: TGCGCCAGCAGCCAAGATGCAGGACTAGGTGCTGAGCAGTTCTTC.

The genes are TRBV4-2 and TRBJ2-5; TRBD1 is a possible D gene (6 bases). The V gene lost 0 bases and the J gene lost 0 bases, with 11 bases spanning the gap. Germline CDR1 is LGHNA and CDR2 is YNFKEQ. The CDR3 is 16 amino acids. The CDR3 DNA reads as TGTGCCAGCAGCCAAGAGGGGGCCTTGTACCAAGAGACCCAGTACTTC. The encoded protein is CASSQEGALYQETQYF.

The V gene is TRBV10-3, the J gene TRBJ1-2; 8 bases are shared with TRBD1. V shed 6 bases and J 3 bases; nucleotides not matched to a gene: 6. There are 14 residues in the CDR3. Germline V gene sequence: CDR1 ENHRY, CDR2 SYGVKD. In nucleotides, the CDR3 is TGTGCCATCAGGGGTGCAGGGGGCGACTATGGCTACACCTTC. Residues: CAIRGAGGDYGYTF.

This rearrangement joins TRBV10-3 to TRBJ2-7, with 9 bases matching TRBD1. The CDR3 consists of 14 residues. V lost 6 bases, J lost 0 bases, and 3 bases stayed unmatched. The germline V gene encodes CDR1 ENHRY and CDR2 SYGVKD. As DNA, the CDR3 is TGTGCCATCAGCGACAGGGGGAGCTCCTACGAGCAGTACTTC. Amino acids: CAISDRGSSYEQYF.

The chain links TRBV30 to TRBJ1-1; D uncertain. Germline lookup yields CDR1 GTSNPN and CDR2 SVGIG (reference sequence). The CDR3 is 13 amino acids. The germline V and J ends were trimmed by 2 bases and 1 base, with 8 bases remaining between them. CDR3 loop: CAWSRTENTEAFF. In DNA form, the CDR3 reads TGTGCCTGGAGTAGGACGGAGAACACTGAAGCTTTCTTT.

The chain combines TRBV10-3 with TRBJ2-7, with D possibly matching TRBD1 (6 bases). The CDR3 has 12 amino acids. V lost 10 bases and J lost 1, with 11 bases in between. CDR1 and CDR2 (germline): ENHRY, SYGVKD. Written as DNA, the CDR3 is TGTGCCACCGGCGGACAGTCCTACGAGCAGTACTTC. As protein: CATGGQSYEQYF.

The chain recombines TRBV18 with TRBJ2-3, with 9 nucleotides matching TRBD1. With 2 bases clipped from V and 3 bases from J, the junction kept 6 bases outside the gene matches. The CDR3 runs 16 residues. Per the germline V gene, CDR1 is KGHSH and CDR2 is LQKENI. CDR3 nucleotide sequence: TGTGCCAGCTCACCAAACAGGGGGCTGGAGACAGATACGCAGTATTTT. Its protein is CASSPNRGLETDTQYF.

This rearrangement joins TRBV6-6 to TRBJ2-7; the D is unclear. Germline V gene data show CDR1 as MNHNY and CDR2 as SVGAGI (reference sequence). Trimming stripped 4 bases from V and 0 bases from J, with 4 bases between. The CDR3 runs to 12 residues. CDR3 sequence (DNA): TGTGCCAGCAGTTGGACCTCCTACGAGCAGTACTTC. Its translation is CASSWTSYEQYF.

This chain joins TRBV2 and TRBJ1-2; possibly TRBD1 for D (5 bases). CDR1 SNHLY and CDR2 FYNNEI come from the germline V gene. The CDR3 length is 14 residues. Between the trimmed V and J ends, which lost 6 bases and 8 bases, there was a span of 19 bases. In DNA form, the CDR3 reads TGTGCCAGCAGCCAGTTTACGGGACCCTCCGGCTACACCTTC. Translation: CASSQFTGPSGYTF. The full variable domain, completed using reference TRBV2 and TRBJ1-2, is EPEVTQTPSHQVTQMGQEVILRCVPISNHLYFYWYRQILGQKVEFLVSFYNNEISEKSEIFDDQFSVERPDGSNFTLKIRSTKLEDSAMYFCASSQFTGPSGYTFGSGTRLTVV.

V and J are TRBV27 and TRBJ2-3; TRBD1 is a possible D gene (6 bases). Looked up from germline, CDR1 is MNHEY and CDR2 is SMNVEV (reference sequence). V shed 5 bases and J shed 6 bases, with 15 bases lying between them. The CDR3 consists of 14 residues. The CDR3 DNA sequence: TGTGCCAGCAGTCCGCGGACAGACCTCGATACGCAGTATTTT. Translated, it gives CASSPRTDLDTQYF.